Listed here are 29 T cell receptor beta chains from one sample, sequenced in a study of low-dose radiotherapy and immunotherapy resistance in tumors. Priming of first-strand cDNA relied on TRAV- and TRBV-specific primers (covering alpha and beta chains). TCRs were amplified for 15 to 25 PCR cycles with a constant-region primer and V-primer adapter. TCRdb used MiXCR to reprocess the reads, holding one entry per CDR3 protein. The sample carries some 38,000 distinct CDR3 sequences, around 20% recorded once. Time point noted: after trial treatment. This sample's treatment: LDRT plus nivolumab, ipilimumab, low-dose cyclophosphamide and aspirin (RACIN trial). The sample consisted of PBMCs, taken after low-dose radiotherapy plus immunotherapy. The receptor source for this set is a female donor with ovarian cancer.

This clonotype is judged medium-sized. The gene calls are TRBV27 and TRBJ2-3, with D perhaps being TRBD1 or TRBD2 (5 bases each). Trimming removed 0 bases at V and 1 base at J, with 20 bases between. The germline V gene has CDR1 MNHEY and CDR2 SMNVEV (reference sequence). This CDR3 contains 19 residues. CDR3 amino acids: CASSLSPLDEGYGTDTQYF. The DNA for the CDR3 is TGTGCCAGCAGTTTATCCCCACTGGACGAGGGGTATGGCACAGATACGCAGTATTTT.

Worth noting for this clonotype: The DNA is omitted, as the CDR3 cannot be located on it reliably, and the CDR3 follows TCRdb's listing. The V gene is TRBV27, the J gene TRBJ1-4; the D call of TRBD1 is as the table states it, not checked on the DNA. The CDR3 contains 16 residues when both ends are counted. Germline CDR1 reads MNHEY; CDR2 reads SMNVEV (reference sequence). The chain's CDR3 is CASSLQGLNEKLFFFF.

This sequence joins TRBV28 and TRBJ2-1, with D maybe TRBD1 (6 bases). Germline lookup yields CDR1 MDHEN and CDR2 SYDVKM. This CDR3 has 12 amino acids. V was cut by 7 bases and J by 15 bases, with 19 bases left in between. The CDR3 DNA reads TGTGCCAGCATCAATACGCAGGGGCACACGTTCTTC. Translating gives CASINTQGHTFF. Looking up the rest from reference TRBV28 and TRBJ2-1 gives the full variable domain: DVKVTQSSRYLVKRTGEKVFLECVQDMDHENMFWYRQDPGLGLRLIYFSYDVKMKEKGDIPEGYSVSREKKERFSLILESASTNQTSMYLCASINTQGHTFFGPGTRLTVL.

For this clonotype: It is likely a read error: a sequence one base away is far more abundant. This chain links TRBV24-1 with TRBJ2-1, with TRBD2 matching 7 bases. The CDR3 sequence is 16 residues long. CDR1 and CDR2 (germline): KGHDR, SFDVKD. The V segment lost 4 bases and the J segment 5 bases; nucleotides outside the gene matches: 10. As DNA, the CDR3 is TGTGCCACCAGTGACGTTGGAAGCGGGGTAGACAATGAGCAGTTCTTC. Amino acids: CATSDVGSGVDNEQFF.

This clonotype was picked up many times. V is TRBV20-1 and J is TRBJ2-1; D gene ambiguous. V was pared by 3 bases and J by 15 bases, with 12 bases between. The CDR3 runs 10 residues. CDR1 DFQATT and CDR2 SNEGSKA come from the germline V gene (reference sequence). CDR3 in DNA: TGCAGTGCTAGGGAGACGGTTTCGTTCTTC. Its protein is CSARETVSFF.

This clonotype was detected many times. This chain joins TRBV20-1 and TRBJ1-2; D perhaps matches TRBD1 (6 bases). Deletions cut 3 bases from V and 9 bases from J, with 23 bases between. This CDR3 comprises 15 residues. Germline V gives CDR1 DFQATT, CDR2 SNEGSKA (reference sequence). CDR3 nucleotide sequence: TGCAGTGCTAGGGAAAAAGGGACAATCGCTCCGAGCTACACCTTC. As protein: CSAREKGTIAPSYTF.

The V and J genes are TRBV19 and TRBJ2-2, with 9 bases that match TRBD1. This CDR3 is built from 17 residues. J was trimmed by 4 bases and V by 6 bases; bases with no gene match: 12. Germline loops: CDR1 LNHDA, CDR2 SQIVND (reference sequence). The DNA of the CDR3 is TGTGCCAGTAGCGGCCCACCGGGACAGGGATTCACCGGGGAGCTGTTTTTT. It codes for CASSGPPGQGFTGELFF.

This clonotype was seen many times. V and J are TRBV11-2 and TRBJ2-2, with D possibly being TRBD1 (5 bases). The CDR3 has 17 amino acids. Looked up from germline, CDR1 is SGHAT and CDR2 is FQNNGV. V was cut by 0 bases and J by 0 bases, with 11 bases left in between. The CDR3 sequence is CASSLDRAKANTGELFF. The CDR3 bases are TGTGCCAGCAGCTTAGACAGGGCCAAAGCGAACACCGGGGAGCTGTTTTTT.

This chain links TRBV29-1 with TRBJ2-5; the D is unclear. This CDR3 has 12 amino acids. In germline, CDR1 is SQVTM, CDR2 ANQGSEA. Trimming removed 4 bases from V and 2 bases from J, with 8 bases in between. CDR3 in amino acids: CSVGQVQETQYF. The CDR3 coding sequence is TGCAGCGTTGGTCAGGTACAAGAGACCCAGTACTTC.

As for this clonotype: A far more abundant clone sits one base away, making this likely a read error. The rearrangement links TRBV6-8 to TRBJ2-1; tentatively, D is TRBD1 (6 bases). The CDR3 runs 15 residues. The germline V and J ends were trimmed by 7 bases and 10 bases, with 23 bases remaining between them. CDR1 and CDR2 from the germline V gene are MNHGY and SAAAGT. The chain's CDR3 is CASNPQGPLSYEQFF. CDR3 in DNA: TGTGCCAGCAATCCACAGGGACCTCTCTCCTACGAGCAGTTCTTC.

This clonotype was observed many times. CDR3 in amino acids: CASSLLKGETQYF. The CDR3 DNA sequence: TGTGCCAGCAGTTTACTTAAAGGAGAGACCCAGTACTTC. The chain uses TRBV27 and TRBJ2-5; no definite D call. Germline lookup yields CDR1 MNHEY and CDR2 SMNVEV (reference sequence). This CDR3 is built from 13 residues. The ends were cut back, 2 bases at V and 4 bases at J, with 8 bases in the middle.

This clonotype was recorded at least ten times. The chain combines TRBV4-1 with TRBJ1-5; 10 nucleotides match TRBD1. Trimming at V came to 4 bases and at J to 5 bases, leaving 11 bases not matched to a gene. The germline V gene has CDR1 MGHRA and CDR2 YSYEKL. The CDR3 has 17 amino acids. CDR3 region: CASSRARGGQGDQPQHF. In DNA form, the CDR3 reads TGCGCCAGCAGCCGGGCGAGAGGAGGACAGGGGGATCAGCCCCAGCATTTT.

This clonotype was observed at least ten times. This chain links TRBV12-3 or TRBV12-4 with TRBJ2-1; 8 bases fit TRBD2. The V and J ends lost 2 bases and 0 bases, in that order; junction bases with no gene match: 15. The CDR3 is 20 residues long. As DNA, the CDR3 is TGTGCCAGCAGTTTACTCTTGCGAGCGGGGGTGACAAGCTCCTACAATGAGCAGTTCTTC. This sequence encodes CASSLLLRAGVTSSYNEQFF.

This clonotype was seen ten or more times. This chain links TRBV5-5 with TRBJ2-4; no clear D gene. The CDR3 consists of 14 residues. Trimming pared 4 bases from V and 8 bases from J, leaving 16 bases between. The V gene's germline CDR1 is SGHKS and CDR2 YYEKEE (reference sequence). The CDR3 DNA reads as TGTGCCAGCAGCCCCCCTTCGGGCTCGGACATTCAGTACTTC. Its translation is CASSPPSGSDIQYF.

This clonotype was seen repeatedly, ten times or more. V and J are TRBV27 and TRBJ1-6; 7 bases are a match to TRBD1. Per the germline V gene, CDR1 is MNHEY and CDR2 is SMNVEV (reference sequence). The V segment lost 6 bases and the J segment 0 bases; nucleotides outside the gene matches: 5. This CDR3 region has 16 residues. The CDR3 bases are TGTGCCAGCAGCGACAGGGTGAGCTCCTATAATTCACCCCTCCACTTT. It codes for CASSDRVSSYNSPLHF.

The table lists this clonotype with many counts. The chain combines TRBV10-2 with TRBJ2-7; no definite D call. With 6 bases removed from V and 1 base from J, the gap between germline ends came to 13 bases. The CDR3 consists of 14 residues. Germline values: CDR1 WSHSY, CDR2 SAAADI. This CDR3 is CASRARATSYEQYF. The CDR3 bases are TGCGCCAGCAGGGCTAGGGCGACTTCCTACGAGCAGTACTTC.

This clonotype was seen ten or more times. This chain connects TRBV20-1 to TRBJ2-7; D tentatively fits TRBD1 or TRBD2 (5 bases each). Germline V gene data show CDR1 as DFQATT and CDR2 as SNEGSKA (reference sequence). The V end lost 6 bases, the J end lost 1 base, and 10 bases lay between the germline ends. CDR3 size: 12 residues. This CDR3 reads CSAGTGSYEQYF. CDR3 bases: TGCAGTGCGGGGACCGGATCCTACGAGCAGTACTTC.

This clonotype was counted a single time. V gene TRBV29-1 combines with J gene TRBJ2-4, with 8 positions matching TRBD1. Germline CDR1 reads SQVTM; CDR2 reads ANQGSEA. The CDR3 runs to 13 residues. Trimming took 6 bases from V and 7 from J; bases not matched to a gene: 8. CDR3 in amino acids: CSVGGQGGNIQYF. The CDR3, as DNA: TGCAGCGTCGGTGGACAGGGCGGCAACATTCAGTACTTC.

The CDR3 region has the DNA TGTGCCAGCTCACCACCGGGACTAGCGAAGAATGAGCAGTTCTTC. It codes for CASSPPGLAKNEQFF. The chain combines TRBV18 with TRBJ2-1; 10 positions agree with TRBD2. The V gene's germline CDR1 is KGHSH and CDR2 LQKENI. CDR3 length: 15 amino acids. With 0 bases clipped from V and 7 bases from J, the junction kept 3 bases outside the gene matches.

This clonotype has at least ten counts. This chain links TRBV28 with TRBJ1-2; tentatively, D is TRBD1 (5 bases). The germline V gene has CDR1 MDHEN and CDR2 SYDVKM. Trimming pared 5 bases from V and 3 bases from J, leaving 16 bases between. The CDR3 covers 15 residues. The CDR3 loop is CASSSHGGSDYGYTF. Written as DNA, the CDR3 is TGTGCCAGCAGTAGCCATGGGGGGTCGGACTATGGCTACACCTTC.

Many counts were recorded for this clonotype. The rearrangement joins TRBV19 to TRBJ2-1, with D tentatively TRBD1 (5 bases). The length of the CDR3 is 12 residues. The ends were cut back, 10 bases at V and 4 bases at J, with 11 bases in the middle. The germline V gene encodes CDR1 LNHDA and CDR2 SQIVND (reference sequence). CDR3 sequence reads: CATGQGYNEQFF. CDR3 DNA sequence: TGTGCCACGGGCCAGGGATACAATGAGCAGTTCTTC.

The gene calls are TRBV28 and TRBJ1-1; possible D gene TRBD1, 6 bases. Per the germline V gene, CDR1 is MDHEN and CDR2 is SYDVKM. The CDR3 length is 15 residues. V gave up 6 bases and J gave up 4 bases, with 18 bases separating them. CDR3 in DNA: TGTGCCAGCAGCTCGAGTCCGGGGGCGGTCACTGAAGCTTTCTTT. Amino acids: CASSSSPGAVTEAFF.

The sample holds many counts of this clonotype. The V and J genes are TRBV29-1 and TRBJ2-3; a weak D match, TRBD1 (5 bases). Germline loops: CDR1 SQVTM, CDR2 ANQGSEA. This CDR3 region has 14 residues. V lost 3 bases, J lost 11 bases, and 21 bases lay in between. The CDR3 coding sequence is TGCAGCGTTGACCCAGGAAGGGGTTTAATCGGGCAGTATTTT. Amino acid sequence: CSVDPGRGLIGQYF.

Ten or more counts support this clonotype. This chain links TRBV7-2 with TRBJ1-1, with D maybe TRBD1 (6 bases). Germline lookup yields CDR1 SGHTA and CDR2 FQGNSA. This CDR3 has 15 amino acids. V lost 5 bases and J lost 0, with 13 bases in between. DNA for the CDR3: TGTGCCAGCAGCCCACAGGGCCTCATGAACACTGAAGCTTTCTTT. Amino acids: CASSPQGLMNTEAFF.

On this clonotype: A far larger clone is one nucleotide away, so this likely arose from a read error. This sequence joins TRBV28 and TRBJ2-1; either TRBD1 or TRBD2 may fit D (6 bases each). The CDR3 length is 15 residues. The V end was cut by 4 bases, the J end by 13 bases, with 23 bases between. Germline-derived CDR1 and CDR2 are MDHEN and SYDVKM. CDR3 nucleotide sequence: TGTGCCAGCAGTTATCGGGGGCGGCTCCAAGAGACCCAGTTCTTC. Translated, it gives CASSYRGRLQETQFF.

This clonotype came up many times. The V and J genes are TRBV18 and TRBJ2-7; perhaps TRBD2 as D (5 bases). CDR1 is KGHSH, CDR2 LQKENI, per germline. V was trimmed by 2 bases and J by 7 bases, leaving 15 bases between them. CDR3 length equals 14 residues. In nucleotides, the CDR3 is TGTGCCAGCTCACCAATCGAAACCTCGGGAGAGCAGTACTTC. Amino acid sequence: CASSPIETSGEQYF. The entire variable domain, with the rest obtained from reference TRBV18 and TRBJ2-7, is as follows: NAGVMQNPRHLVRRRGQEARLRCSPMKGHSHVYWYRQLPEEGLKFMVYLQKENIIDESGMPKERFSAEFPKEGPSILRIQQVVRGDSAAYFCASSPIETSGEQYFGPGTRLTVT.

The chain has TRBV5-5 and TRBJ2-1; a possible D gene is TRBD2 (6 bases). The CDR3 runs 16 residues. The germline gives CDR1 SGHKS, CDR2 YYEKEE (reference sequence). V was pared by 4 bases and J by 6 bases, with 20 bases between. CDR3 bases: TGTGCCAGCAGCGGGGCCGACCGACTAGGCGGCAATGAGCAGTTCTTC. Amino acid sequence: CASSGADRLGGNEQFF. Complete variable domain (other parts from reference TRBV5-5 and TRBJ2-1): DAGVTQSPTHLIKTRGQQVTLRCSPISGHKSVSWYQQVLGQGPQFIFQYYEKEERGRGNFPDRFSARQFPNYSSELNVNALLLGDSALYLCASSGADRLGGNEQFFGPGTRLTVL.

At least ten counts were recorded for this clonotype. V is TRBV5-6 and J is TRBJ1-4; tentative D call: TRBD1 (6 bases). The germline V and J ends were trimmed by 4 bases and 7 bases, with 17 bases remaining between them. Germline loops: CDR1 SGHDT, CDR2 YYEEEE. The CDR3 runs 15 residues. In DNA form, the CDR3 reads TGTGCCAGCAGCGCCTACGGGGGGCGGGGTGAAAAACTGTTTTTT. This translates into CASSAYGGRGEKLFF. The variable domain in full, completed from reference TRBV5-6 and TRBJ1-4, reads DAGVTQSPTHLIKTRGQQVTLRCSPKSGHDTVSWYQQALGQGPQFIFQYYEEEERQRGNFPDRFSGHQFPNYSSELNVNALLLGDSALYLCASSAYGGRGEKLFFGSGTQLSVL.

In this sample, this clonotype turned up many times. The chain links TRBV5-6 to TRBJ1-5, with D hard to call. The CDR3 sequence is 13 residues long. Germline values: CDR1 SGHDT, CDR2 YYEEEE. Trimming shortened V by 4 bases and J by 4 bases, and 9 bases separated the two germline ends. The CDR3 loop reads CASSPNPNQPQHF. In nucleotides, the CDR3 is TGTGCCAGCAGCCCTAACCCAAATCAGCCCCAGCATTTT.